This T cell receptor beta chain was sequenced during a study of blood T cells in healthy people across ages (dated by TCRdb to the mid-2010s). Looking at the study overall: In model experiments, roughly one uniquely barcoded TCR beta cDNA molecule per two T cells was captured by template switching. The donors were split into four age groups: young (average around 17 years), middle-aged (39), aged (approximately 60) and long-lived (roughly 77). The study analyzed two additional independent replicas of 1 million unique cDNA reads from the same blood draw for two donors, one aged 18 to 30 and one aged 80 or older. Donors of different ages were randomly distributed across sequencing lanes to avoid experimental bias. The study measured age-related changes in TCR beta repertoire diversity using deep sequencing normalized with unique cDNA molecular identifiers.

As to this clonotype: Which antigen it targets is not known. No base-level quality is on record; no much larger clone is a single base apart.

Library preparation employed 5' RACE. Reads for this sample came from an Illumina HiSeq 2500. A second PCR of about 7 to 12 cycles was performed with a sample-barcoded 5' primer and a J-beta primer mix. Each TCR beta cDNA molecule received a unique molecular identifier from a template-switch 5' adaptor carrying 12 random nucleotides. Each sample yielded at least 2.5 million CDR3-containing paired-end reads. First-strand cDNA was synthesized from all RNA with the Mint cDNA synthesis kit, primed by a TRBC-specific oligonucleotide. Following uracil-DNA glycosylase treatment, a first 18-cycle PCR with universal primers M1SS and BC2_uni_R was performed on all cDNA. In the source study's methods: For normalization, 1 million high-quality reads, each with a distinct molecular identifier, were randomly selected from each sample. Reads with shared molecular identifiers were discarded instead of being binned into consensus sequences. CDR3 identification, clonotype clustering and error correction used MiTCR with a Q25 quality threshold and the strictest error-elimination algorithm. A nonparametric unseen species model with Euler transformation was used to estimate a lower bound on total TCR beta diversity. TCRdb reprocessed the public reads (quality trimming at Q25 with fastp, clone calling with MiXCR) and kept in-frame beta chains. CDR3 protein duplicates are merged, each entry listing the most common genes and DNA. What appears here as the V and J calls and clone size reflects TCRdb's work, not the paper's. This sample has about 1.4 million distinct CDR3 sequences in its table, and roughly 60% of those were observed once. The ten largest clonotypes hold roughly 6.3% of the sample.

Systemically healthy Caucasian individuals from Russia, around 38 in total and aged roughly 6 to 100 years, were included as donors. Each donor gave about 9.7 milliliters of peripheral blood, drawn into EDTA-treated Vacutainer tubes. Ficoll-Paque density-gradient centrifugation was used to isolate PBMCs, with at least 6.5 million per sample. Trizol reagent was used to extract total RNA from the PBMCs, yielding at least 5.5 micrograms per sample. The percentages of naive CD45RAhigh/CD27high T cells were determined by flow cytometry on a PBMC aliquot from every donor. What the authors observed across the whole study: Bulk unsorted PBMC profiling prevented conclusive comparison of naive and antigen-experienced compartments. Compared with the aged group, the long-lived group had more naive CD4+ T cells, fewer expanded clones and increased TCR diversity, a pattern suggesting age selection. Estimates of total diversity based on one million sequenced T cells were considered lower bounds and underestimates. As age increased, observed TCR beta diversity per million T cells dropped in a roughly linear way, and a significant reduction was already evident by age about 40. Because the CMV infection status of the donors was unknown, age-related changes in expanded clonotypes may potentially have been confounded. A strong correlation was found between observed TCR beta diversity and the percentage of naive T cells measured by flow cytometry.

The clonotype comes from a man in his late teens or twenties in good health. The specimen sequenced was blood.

The DNA reads TGCAGCGTTGCCCTGACCGGACTAGCGGGGATTTTAGATACGCAGTATTTT. Its product reads: CSVALTGLAGILDTQYF. Recombination connected TRBV29-1 to TRBJ2-3; the junction holds 12 bases that match TRBD2. The CDR3 measures 17 amino acids from cysteine to phenylalanine. Just the 51-base CDR3 DNA is kept, in frame starting at base 1. Relative to germline, V is missing 4 bases and J is missing 5 bases, with 13 bases of the junction outside any gene match. The germline V gene provides CDR1 SQVTM and CDR2 ANQGSEA.